This TCR beta chain was observed in a study of early T cells in non-severe SARS-CoV-2 infection. Study at large: Sequencing of bulk RNA from unsorted whole blood was done, without chain pairing. Study observations and caveats: The VDJdb matching leaned toward anti-spike CD8 responses and overlooked private and CD4 specificities.

V was pared by 3 bases and J by 6 bases, with 16 bases between. CDR1 is SGHDT, CDR2 YYEEEE, per germline. The CDR3 consists of 15 residues. As part of library construction, unique molecular identifiers were attached to individual cDNA molecules. TCRdb re-derived calls from the 5' RACE reads in MiXCR, one entry per CDR3 protein. The data contain some 45,000 distinct CDR3 sequences, 9.4% of them singletons. For this clonotype: Its cognate antigen is unknown.

This chain connects TRBV5-6 to TRBJ2-1, with D perhaps matching TRBD1 (6 bases). Here the sequenced sample was whole blood, taken at baseline. This TCR was recovered from an adult who was a healthcare worker with PCR-confirmed SARS-CoV-2 infection or an uninfected control (not recorded which). CDR3: CASSSRQASGNEQFF. The CDR3 DNA reads TGTGCCAGCAGCTCCCGACAGGCCTCAGGCAATGAGCAGTTCTTC.